This T cell receptor (beta chain) derives from a study of memory B cells and T cells in multiple sclerosis. This clone was seen a handful of times. Its matching antigen is unknown. Germline V lookup: CDR1 SEHNR, CDR2 FQNEAQ (reference sequence). The CDR3 has 13 residues. Deletions cut 3 bases from V and 2 bases from J, with 4 bases between. Assay used: immunoSEQ multiplex PCR; TCRdb lists only in-frame clones, some missing. The data show 40,000 to 50,000 clones, over 75% seen once. Study conclusions and caveats: Shared clonotype counts depended on differing compartment clone-set sizes and were normalized.

Separate sequencing covered autoproliferating (CFSE-dim) and non-proliferating (CFSE-high) T cells from stimulus-free culture. Roughly 5x10^7 CFSE-labeled PBMCs were cultured six to seven days unstimulated, then replicate wells were pooled. CFSE at about 0.5 uM labeled the PBMCs, which were then cultured unstimulated. The TCR sequence derives from a human donor with multiple sclerosis. The sequencing sample was made of PBMCs from blood kept in culture. The chain employs TRBV7-9 and TRBJ2-2; no firm D call. The CDR3 nucleotides are TGTGCCAGCAGCTTGACAAACACCGGGGAGCTGTTTTTT. It is translated as CASSLTNTGELFF.